This T cell receptor (beta chain) was documented in a study of blood T cell repertoires in COVID-19. Across the whole study: Collection of acute and convalescent COVID-19 samples took place in the United States, Italy and Spain.

This CDR3 has 15 amino acids. Method: immunoSEQ multiplex PCR; TCRdb's copy keeps in-frame clones and lacks some. The sample has approximately 350,000 clones, approximately 82% seen once; the top ten hold 2.5% to 3%. This TCR was sampled from a man aged 25 to 40 with active or convalescent COVID-19. Sequencing input: peripheral blood. The chain combines TRBV21-1 with TRBJ2-7; TRBD1 was called by the table and not checked on the DNA. TRBV21-1 is a recognized pseudogene. The CDR3 nucleotides read TGTGCCAGCAGCAAATCTGGGGACAGGGTCTACGAGCAGTACTTC. It is translated as CASSKSGDRVYEQYF.